These T cell receptor beta chains were read from a single sample in a study of tumor-infiltrating lymphocytes in glioblastoma multiforme. TCRdb itself ran the multiplex PCR reads through MiXCR, one entry per CDR3 protein. The table includes 25,000 to 35,000 distinct CDR3 sequences, roughly 64% detected once. Material: brain tumor tissue. These TCRs come from a male donor with glioblastoma. The CDR3 runs from the conserved cysteine through the conserved F or W. The D gene is left open where the match is weak. Rows may omit the clone size; those that give it use once, few, many or a size class.

clone_size,j_call,d_call,v_call,cdr3_nt,cdr3_aa
.,TRBJ2-5,TRBD1,TRBV18,TGTGCCAGCTCACCCCGGGACAGCCAAGAGACCCAGTACTTC,CASSPRDSQETQYF
.,TRBJ2-5,TRBD2,TRBV20-1,TGCAGCGGTAGAAGACTAGCAGGACAAGAGACACAGTACTTC,CSGRRLAGQETQYF
.,TRBJ2-2,TRBD2,TRBV19,TGTGCCAGTAGCGGACTAGCGGTTAACACCGGGGAGCTGTTTTTT,CASSGLAVNTGELFF
.,TRBJ1-6,.,TRBV4-1,TGCGCCAGCCAAAACTTGGCATCTGGGGTTTCACCTCTCTACTTT,CASQNLASGVSPLYF
.,TRBJ2-2,TRBD1,TRBV12-3/TRBV12-4,TGTGACAGCAGTCTCAGGGGGCTGGGCATCGGGGAGCTGTTTTTT,CDSSLRGLGIGELFF
few,TRBJ2-5,.,TRBV7-9,TGTGCCAGCAGCTTAGTAGGGTCTCGCAAGGAGACCCAGTACTTC,CASSLVGSRKETQYF
.,TRBJ1-1,.,TRBV6-5,TGTGCCAACAGATACTCGTGGTCGGCGGGGACTGAAGCTTTCTTT,CANRYSWSAGTEAFF
.,TRBJ2-7,TRBD2,TRBV10-2,TGCGCCAGCACGGTGACTAGCGGGGGTGGCGAGCAGTACTTC,CASTVTSGGGEQYF
.,TRBJ2-5,.,TRBV15,TGTGCCACCAGCAGAGATCGCGGGGGCAGTGAGACCCAGTACTTC,CATSRDRGGSETQYF
many,TRBJ1-6,.,TRBV28,TGTGCCAGCAGGGGTGGTGGGAATTCACCCCTCCACTTT,CASRGGGNSPLHF